This T cell receptor (beta chain) appears in the sequencing data of a study of T cell repertoires in aging, cancer and after chemotherapy. Study as a whole: Six age groups, ranging from 30 or younger to 70 or older, included the donors. Healthy donor repertoires were recorded over several months to years and showed clear clonal overlap.

Peripheral blood genomic DNA, not sorted cells or RNA, was the template. A mixed TRB-A/B primer pool amplified rearranged TRB by multiplex touch-down PCR. TCRdb redid the calling of the multiplex PCR reads with MiXCR, one entry per CDR3 protein. Of about 9,200 distinct CDR3 sequences listed, approximately 31% were seen once; the top ten hold 13%. This clonotype was counted once. Its cognate antigen is unknown. Study outcomes and limitations: In each cancer cohort, median generation probability increased across chemotherapy, suggesting thymic output rebounded.

The source of this sequence is a human donor in good health. The donor label of this sample is uncertain. The sequencing sample was made of blood.

This CDR3 is CASSQGQGGETQYF. In nucleotides, the CDR3 is TGTGCCAGCAGCCAGGGACAGGGCGGGGAGACCCAGTACTTC. The V and J genes are TRBV5-5 and TRBJ2-5; TRBD1 agrees at 9 bases. This CDR3 contains 14 residues. The germline V gene encodes CDR1 SGHKS and CDR2 YYEKEE (reference sequence). The J segment lost 5 bases and the V segment lost 4 bases, leaving 6 bases of the junction unmatched.